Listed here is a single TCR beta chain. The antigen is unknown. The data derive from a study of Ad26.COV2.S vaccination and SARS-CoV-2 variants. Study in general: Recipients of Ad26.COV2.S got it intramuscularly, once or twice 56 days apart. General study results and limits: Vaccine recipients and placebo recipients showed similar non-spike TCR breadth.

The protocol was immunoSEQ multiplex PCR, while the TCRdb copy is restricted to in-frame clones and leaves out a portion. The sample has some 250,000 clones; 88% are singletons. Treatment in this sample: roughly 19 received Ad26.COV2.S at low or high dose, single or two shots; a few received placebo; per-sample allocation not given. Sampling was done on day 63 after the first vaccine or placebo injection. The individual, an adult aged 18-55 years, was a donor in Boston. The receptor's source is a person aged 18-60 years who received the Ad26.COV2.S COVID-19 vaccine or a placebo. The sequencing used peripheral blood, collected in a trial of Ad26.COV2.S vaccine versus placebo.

The CDR3 loop reads CASSTDPLQPQHF. The CDR3, as DNA: TGTGCCAGCAGTACCGACCCCCTTCAGCCCCAGCATTTT. The rearrangement uses TRBV28 and TRBJ1-5; D remains ambiguous. The length of the CDR3 is 13 residues. Trimming took 5 bases from V and 6 from J, leaving 11 bases between them. CDR1 and CDR2 from the germline V gene are MDHEN and SYDVKM.